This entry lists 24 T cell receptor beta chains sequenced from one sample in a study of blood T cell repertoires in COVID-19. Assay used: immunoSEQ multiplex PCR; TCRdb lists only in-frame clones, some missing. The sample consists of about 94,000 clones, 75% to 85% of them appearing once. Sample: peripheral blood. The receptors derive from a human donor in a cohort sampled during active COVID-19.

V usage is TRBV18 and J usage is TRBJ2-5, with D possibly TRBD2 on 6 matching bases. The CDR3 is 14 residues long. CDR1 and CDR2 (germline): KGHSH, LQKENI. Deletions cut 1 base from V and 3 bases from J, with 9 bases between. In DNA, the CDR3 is TGTGCCAGCTCACCACGCGGGGTAAAAGAGACCCAGTACTTC. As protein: CASSPRGVKETQYF.

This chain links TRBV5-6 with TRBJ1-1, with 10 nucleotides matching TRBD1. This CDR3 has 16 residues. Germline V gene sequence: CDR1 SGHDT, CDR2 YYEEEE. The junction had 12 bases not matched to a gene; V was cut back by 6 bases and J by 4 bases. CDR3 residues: CASIEAGTGDGTEAFF. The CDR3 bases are TGTGCCAGCATTGAAGCCGGGACAGGGGATGGCACTGAAGCTTTCTTT.

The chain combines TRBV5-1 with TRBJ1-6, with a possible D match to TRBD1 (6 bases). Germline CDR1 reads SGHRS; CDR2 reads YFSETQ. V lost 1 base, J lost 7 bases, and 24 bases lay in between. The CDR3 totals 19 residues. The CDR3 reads CASSLFLSLGALLNSPLHF. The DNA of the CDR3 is TGCGCCAGCAGCTTGTTTTTATCTTTGGGGGCCCTACTAAATTCACCCCTCCACTTT.

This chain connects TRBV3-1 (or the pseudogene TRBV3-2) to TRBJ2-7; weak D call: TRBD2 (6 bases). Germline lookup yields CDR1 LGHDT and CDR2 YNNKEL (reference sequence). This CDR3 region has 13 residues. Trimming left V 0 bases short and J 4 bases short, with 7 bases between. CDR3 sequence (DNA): TGTGCCAGCAGCCAAGATGGGAGGTACGAGCAGTACTTC. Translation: CASSQDGRYEQYF.

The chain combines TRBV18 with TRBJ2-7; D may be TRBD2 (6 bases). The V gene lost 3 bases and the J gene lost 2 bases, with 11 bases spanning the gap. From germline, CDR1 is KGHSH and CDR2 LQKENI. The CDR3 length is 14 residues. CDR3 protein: CASSPEEGTYEQYF. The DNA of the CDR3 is TGTGCCAGCTCACCGGAGGAGGGGACCTACGAGCAGTACTTC.

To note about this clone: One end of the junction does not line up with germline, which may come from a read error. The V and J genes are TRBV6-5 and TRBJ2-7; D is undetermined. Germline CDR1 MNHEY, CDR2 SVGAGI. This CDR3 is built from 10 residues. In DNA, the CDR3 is TGTGCCAGCAGGTACTACGAGCAGTACTTC. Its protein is CASRYYEQYF.

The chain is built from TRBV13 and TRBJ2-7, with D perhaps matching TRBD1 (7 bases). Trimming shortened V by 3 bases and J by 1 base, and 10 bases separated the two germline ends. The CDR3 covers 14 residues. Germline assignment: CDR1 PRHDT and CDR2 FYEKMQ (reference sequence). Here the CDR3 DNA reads TGTGCCAGCAGCTTGCCAGGGGGGTCCTACGAGCAGTACTTC. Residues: CASSLPGGSYEQYF.

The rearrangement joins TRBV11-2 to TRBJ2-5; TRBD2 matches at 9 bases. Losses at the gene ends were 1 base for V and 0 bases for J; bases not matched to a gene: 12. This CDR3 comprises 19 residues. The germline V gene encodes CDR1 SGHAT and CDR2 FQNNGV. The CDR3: CASSLGASLAGMYQETQYF. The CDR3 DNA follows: TGTGCCAGCAGCTTAGGAGCGTCTCTAGCGGGGATGTACCAAGAGACCCAGTACTTC.

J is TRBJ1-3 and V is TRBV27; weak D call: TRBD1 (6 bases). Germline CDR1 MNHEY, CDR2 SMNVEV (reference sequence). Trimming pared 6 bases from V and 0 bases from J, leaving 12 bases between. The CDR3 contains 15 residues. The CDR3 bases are TGTGCCAGCAGGAGGGGGTGGAGCTCTGGAAACACCATATATTTT. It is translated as CASRRGWSSGNTIYF.

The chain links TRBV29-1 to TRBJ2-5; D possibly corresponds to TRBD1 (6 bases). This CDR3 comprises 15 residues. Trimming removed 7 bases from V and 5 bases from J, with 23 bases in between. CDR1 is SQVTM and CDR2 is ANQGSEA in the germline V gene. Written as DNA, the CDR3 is TGCAGCGCCGCCCTGGGATCAGACAGGTTGGAGACCCAGTACTTC. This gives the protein CSAALGSDRLETQYF.

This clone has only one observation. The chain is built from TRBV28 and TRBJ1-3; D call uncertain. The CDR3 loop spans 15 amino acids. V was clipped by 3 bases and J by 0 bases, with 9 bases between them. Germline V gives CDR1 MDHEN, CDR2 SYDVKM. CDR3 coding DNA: TGTGCCAGCAGTTTTGCGGGGAGCTCTGGAAACACCATATATTTT. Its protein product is CASSFAGSSGNTIYF.

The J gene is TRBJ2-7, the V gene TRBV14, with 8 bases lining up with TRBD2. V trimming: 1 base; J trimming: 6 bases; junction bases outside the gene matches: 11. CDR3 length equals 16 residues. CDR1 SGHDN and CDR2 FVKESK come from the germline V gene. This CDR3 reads CASSQARRGLAGEQYF. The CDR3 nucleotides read TGTGCCAGCAGCCAAGCTAGGCGAGGACTAGCTGGCGAGCAGTACTTC.

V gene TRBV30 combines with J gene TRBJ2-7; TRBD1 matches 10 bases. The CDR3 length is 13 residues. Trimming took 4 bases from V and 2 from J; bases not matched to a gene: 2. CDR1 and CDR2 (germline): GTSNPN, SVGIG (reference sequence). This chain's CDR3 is CAWTTGGPYEQYF. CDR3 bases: TGTGCCTGGACGACAGGGGGCCCCTACGAGCAGTACTTC.

The CDR3 sequence is CASSFLIGREETQYF. The CDR3 DNA sequence: TGTGCCAGCAGCTTCTTGATTGGCAGGGAAGAGACCCAGTACTTC. The rearrangement uses TRBV11-2 and TRBJ2-5; maybe TRBD1 (5 bases). The V end lost 3 bases, the J end lost 3 bases, and 14 bases lay between the germline ends. There are 15 residues in the CDR3. CDR1 is SGHAT, CDR2 FQNNGV, per germline.

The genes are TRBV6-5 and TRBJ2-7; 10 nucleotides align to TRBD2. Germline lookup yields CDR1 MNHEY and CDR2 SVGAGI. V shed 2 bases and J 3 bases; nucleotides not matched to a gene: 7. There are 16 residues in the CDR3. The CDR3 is CASSYRRTSGHYEQYF. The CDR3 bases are TGTGCCAGCAGTTACCGCCGGACTAGCGGACACTACGAGCAGTACTTC.

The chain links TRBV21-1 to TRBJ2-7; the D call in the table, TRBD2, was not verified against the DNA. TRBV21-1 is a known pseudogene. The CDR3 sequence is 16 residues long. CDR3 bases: TGTGCCAGCAGCTGGGGGATGGTCGGGAGCGTAGGGGAGCAGTACTTC. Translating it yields CASSWGMVGSVGEQYF.

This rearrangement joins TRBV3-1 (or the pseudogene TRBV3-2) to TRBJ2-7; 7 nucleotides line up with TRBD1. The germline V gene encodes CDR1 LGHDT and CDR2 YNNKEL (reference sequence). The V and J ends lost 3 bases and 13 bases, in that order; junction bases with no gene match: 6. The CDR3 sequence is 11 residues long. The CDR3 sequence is CASSQGDRSYF. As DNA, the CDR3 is TGTGCCAGCAGCCAGGGGGACAGAAGCTACTTC.

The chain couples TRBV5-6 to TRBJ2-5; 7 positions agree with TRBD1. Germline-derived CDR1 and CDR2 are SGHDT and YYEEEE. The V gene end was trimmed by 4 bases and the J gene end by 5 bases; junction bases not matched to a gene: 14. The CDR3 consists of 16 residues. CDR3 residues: CASSPLTGPTGETQYF. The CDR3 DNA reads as TGTGCCAGCAGCCCCCTGACAGGGCCCACGGGGGAGACCCAGTACTTC.

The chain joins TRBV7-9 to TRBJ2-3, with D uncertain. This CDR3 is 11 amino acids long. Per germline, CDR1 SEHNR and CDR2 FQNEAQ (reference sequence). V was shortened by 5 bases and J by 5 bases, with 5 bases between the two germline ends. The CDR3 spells CASSQLDTQYF. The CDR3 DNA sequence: TGTGCCAGCAGCCAATTAGATACGCAGTATTTT.

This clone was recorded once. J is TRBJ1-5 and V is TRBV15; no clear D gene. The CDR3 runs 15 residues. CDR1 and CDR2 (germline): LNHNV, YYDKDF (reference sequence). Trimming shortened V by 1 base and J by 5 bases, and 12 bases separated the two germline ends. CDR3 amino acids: CATSRASSEDQPQHF. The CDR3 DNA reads TGTGCCACCAGCAGAGCATCGTCAGAGGATCAGCCCCAGCATTTT.

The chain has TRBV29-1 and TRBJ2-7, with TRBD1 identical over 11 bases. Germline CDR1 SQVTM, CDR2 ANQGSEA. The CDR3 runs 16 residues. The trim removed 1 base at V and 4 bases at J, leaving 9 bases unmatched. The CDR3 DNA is TGCAGCGTTGAAGGGTCCGGGACAGGGGGATTTTACGAGCAGTACTTC. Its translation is CSVEGSGTGGFYEQYF.

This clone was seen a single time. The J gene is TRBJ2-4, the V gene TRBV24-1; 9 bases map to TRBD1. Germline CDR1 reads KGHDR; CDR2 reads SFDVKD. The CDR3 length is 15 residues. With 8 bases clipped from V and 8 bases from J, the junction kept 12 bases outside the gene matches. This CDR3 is CATKRLGQGWDIQYF. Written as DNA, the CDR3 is TGTGCCACCAAGCGGCTGGGACAGGGATGGGACATTCAGTACTTC.

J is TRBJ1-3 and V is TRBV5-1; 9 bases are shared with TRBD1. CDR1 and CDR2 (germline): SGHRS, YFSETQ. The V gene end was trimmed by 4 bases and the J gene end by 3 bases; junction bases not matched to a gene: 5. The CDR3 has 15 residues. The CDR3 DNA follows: TGCGCCAGCAGCCCCGGGACAGGGTTTGGAAACACCATATATTTT. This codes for CASSPGTGFGNTIYF.

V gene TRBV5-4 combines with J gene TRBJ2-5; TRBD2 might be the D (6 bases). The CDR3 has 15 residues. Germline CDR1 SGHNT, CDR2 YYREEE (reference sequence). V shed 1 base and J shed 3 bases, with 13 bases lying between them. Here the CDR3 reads CASSLPAGSKETQYF. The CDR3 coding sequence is TGTGCCAGCAGCTTGCCAGCGGGTAGCAAAGAGACCCAGTACTTC.